The 25 T cell receptor beta chains below all came from one sample that was sequenced in a study of breast tumors, draining lymph nodes, adjacent tissues. One entry per CDR3 protein, called by TCRdb with MiXCR from the multiplex PCR reads. The sample yields about 180,000 distinct CDR3 sequences, about 30% seen once. The lymph nodes were axillary draining lymph nodes from breast cancer patients. The sample was axillary lymph node tissue. These receptors were taken from a female donor with breast cancer. Some clones in this sample may be carry-over from other donors' samples.

This clonotype was recorded at least ten times. The V gene is TRBV19, the J gene TRBJ2-2; possibly TRBD2 for D (6 bases). V was trimmed by 6 bases and J by 0 bases, leaving 17 bases between them. Germline V gene data show CDR1 as LNHDA and CDR2 as SQIVND (reference sequence). The CDR3 totals 17 residues. In DNA, the CDR3 is TGTGCCAGTAGGAGATCTCCGGGGAGGACGAACACCGGGGAGCTGTTTTTT. As protein: CASRRSPGRTNTGELFF.

This clonotype was recorded many times. The chain is built from TRBV24-1 and TRBJ2-7, with TRBD2 matching 9 bases. Trimming cost V 4 bases and J 4 bases; bases outside gene matches: 10. There are 16 residues in the CDR3. The germline V gene has CDR1 KGHDR and CDR2 SFDVKD. The CDR3 spells CATSEPDRREGYEQYF. The CDR3 DNA is TGTGCCACCAGTGAACCGGACAGGCGGGAGGGGTACGAGCAGTACTTC.

Only a few counts were recorded for this clonotype. V is TRBV6-1 and J is TRBJ2-5; 12 bases agree with TRBD2. In germline, CDR1 is MNHNS, CDR2 SASEGT. The V gene end was trimmed by 5 bases and the J gene end by 5 bases; junction bases not matched to a gene: 9. This CDR3 region has 16 residues. DNA for the CDR3: TGTGCCAGCAGTCCGACTAGCGGGAGTGGTTGGGAGACCCAGTACTTC. Translating gives CASSPTSGSGWETQYF.

About this clonotype: This clone may be a read error of a much larger clone one base away. The J gene is TRBJ2-7, the V gene TRBV28; tentatively, D is TRBD2 (5 bases). The V end lost 8 bases, the J end lost 4 bases, and 21 bases lay between the germline ends. This CDR3 region has 15 residues. Looked up from germline, CDR1 is MDHEN and CDR2 is SYDVKM. As DNA, the CDR3 is TGTGCCAGCGGACGGACGGTGAGCGGTGCTTACGAGCAGTACTTC. Its protein is CASGRTVSGAYEQYF.

The CDR3 here is CASSLTGSQPQHF. DNA of the CDR3: TGTGCCAGCAGCTTAACAGGGTCTCAGCCCCAGCATTTT. The chain combines TRBV7-3 with TRBJ1-5; D not resolved. The CDR3 covers 13 residues. V lost 0 bases to trimming and J lost 6 bases, with 6 bases between them. CDR1 SGHTA and CDR2 FQGTGA come from the germline V gene.

The sample holds many counts of this clonotype. The rearrangement uses TRBV11-1 and TRBJ2-1; 13 nucleotides align to TRBD2. The CDR3 runs to 19 residues. The trim removed 5 bases at V and 3 bases at J, leaving 13 bases unmatched. Looked up from germline, CDR1 is SGHAT and CDR2 is FQDESV (reference sequence). Written as DNA, the CDR3 is TGTGCCAGCAGCCGACCCTGGACTAGCGGGAGTAGTGTCTACAATGAGCAGTTCTTC. Its translation: CASSRPWTSGSSVYNEQFF.

This clonotype was found many times. This rearrangement joins TRBV14 to TRBJ1-6, with D possibly TRBD1 on 5 matching bases. V was clipped by 1 base and J by 0 bases, with 16 bases between them. The CDR3 is made up of 19 amino acids. Germline loops: CDR1 SGHDN, CDR2 FVKESK. The CDR3, as DNA: TGTGCCAGCAGCCAAGGCAGGCGGGGCCTTAGCTCCTATAATTCACCCCTCCACTTT. Its translation: CASSQGRRGLSSYNSPLHF.

At least ten counts were recorded for this clonotype. V gene TRBV15 combines with J gene TRBJ1-5; a possible D gene is TRBD1 (5 bases). Trimming left V 6 bases short and J 1 base short, with 13 bases between. Germline CDR1 and CDR2: LNHNV and YYDKDF (reference sequence). The CDR3 length is 15 residues. CDR3 in amino acids: CATSSFGDSNQPQHF. The CDR3 DNA reads as TGTGCCACCAGTTCCTTCGGGGACAGCAATCAGCCCCAGCATTTT. Full variable domain (outside the CDR3, taken from reference TRBV15 and TRBJ1-5): DAMVIQNPRYQVTQFGKPVTLSCSQTLNHNVMYWYQQKSSQAPKLLFHYYDKDFNNEADTPDNFQSRRPNTSFCFLDIRSPGLGDTAMYLCATSSFGDSNQPQHFGDGTRLSIL.

This clonotype came up many times. The chain recombines TRBV19 with TRBJ2-3; D gene uncertain. Per germline, CDR1 LNHDA and CDR2 SQIVND (reference sequence). CDR3 length: 15 residues. V gave up 8 bases and J gave up 1 base, with 16 bases separating them. The CDR3 is CASRPLESGTDTQYF. The CDR3 DNA reads TGTGCCAGTCGACCCCTAGAGTCCGGCACAGATACGCAGTATTTT.

This clonotype was seen a handful of times. V is TRBV28 and J is TRBJ2-7; unclear D gene. The germline gives CDR1 MDHEN, CDR2 SYDVKM. This CDR3 is 12 amino acids long. With 6 bases removed from V and 7 bases from J, the gap between germline ends came to 13 bases. The CDR3 spells CASSFMSFEQYF. DNA for the CDR3: TGTGCCAGCAGCTTCATGAGTTTTGAGCAGTACTTC. Looking up the rest from reference TRBV28 and TRBJ2-7 gives the full variable domain: DVKVTQSSRYLVKRTGEKVFLECVQDMDHENMFWYRQDPGLGLRLIYFSYDVKMKEKGDIPEGYSVSREKKERFSLILESASTNQTSMYLCASSFMSFEQYFGPGTRLTVT.

The chain recombines TRBV12-3 or TRBV12-4 with TRBJ2-1; TRBD2 agrees at 10 bases. The CDR3 sequence is 14 residues long. The junction had 11 bases not matched to a gene; V was cut back by 6 bases and J by 12 bases. CDR3 region: CASSRTSGTDTQFF. In DNA form, the CDR3 reads TGTGCCAGCAGCCGGACTAGCGGCACAGATACGCAGTTCTTC.

The sample holds a few counts of this clonotype. The rearrangement links TRBV19 to TRBJ2-4, with a weak D call TRBD2 (6 bases). The V gene's germline CDR1 is LNHDA and CDR2 SQIVND (reference sequence). This CDR3 region has 11 residues. V dropped 5 bases and J dropped 7 bases, with 6 bases sitting between them. The CDR3 DNA reads as TGTGCCAGTAGTCGGGGGAACATTCAGTACTTC. This gives the protein CASSRGNIQYF.

Details on this clonotype: This may arise from a read error, as a much more abundant clone is one base away. This rearrangement joins TRBV6-1 to TRBJ1-2, with unresolved D. V was shortened by 3 bases and J by 7 bases, with 15 bases between the two germline ends. This CDR3 is built from 14 residues. CDR1 is MNHNS and CDR2 is SASEGT in the germline V gene. CDR3 sequence (DNA): TGTGCCAGCAGTGATGGGGTTGGGAACCGTGGCTACACCTTC. Amino acids: CASSDGVGNRGYTF.

This clonotype was counted a single time. J is TRBJ2-7 and V is TRBV20-1, with D perhaps assigned TRBD1 or TRBD2 (5 bases each). Trimming shortened V by 5 bases and J by 0 bases, and 17 bases separated the two germline ends. This CDR3 has 15 amino acids. CDR1 and CDR2 from the germline V gene are DFQATT and SNEGSKA (reference sequence). The CDR3 sequence: CSAGGPHAGSYEQYF. In nucleotides, the CDR3 is TGCAGTGCTGGGGGACCGCACGCAGGCTCCTACGAGCAGTACTTC.

This clonotype was recorded at least ten times. The chain combines TRBV6-5 with TRBJ1-4; D gene uncertain. V shed 2 bases and J shed 3 bases, with 7 bases lying between them. There are 14 residues in the CDR3. Germline loops: CDR1 MNHEY, CDR2 SVGAGI. The CDR3 sequence is CASSYRVPNEKLFF. CDR3 bases: TGTGCCAGCAGTTACAGGGTACCTAATGAAAAACTGTTTTTT.

This clonotype appeared many times. The V and J genes are TRBV9 and TRBJ2-2; possibly TRBD2 for D (6 bases). This CDR3 is built from 14 residues. Germline CDR1 SGDLS, CDR2 YYNGEE. Trimming cost V 0 bases and J 6 bases, with 9 bases left between them. The CDR3 loop is CASSVATGAGELFF. The CDR3 bases are TGTGCCAGCAGCGTAGCTACGGGGGCCGGGGAGCTGTTTTTT.

This clonotype was picked up many times. The chain employs TRBV5-1 and TRBJ2-7; maybe TRBD2 (5 bases). From germline, CDR1 is SGHRS and CDR2 YFSETQ. CDR3 size: 15 residues. V lost 0 bases, J lost 5 bases, and 15 bases lay in between. This chain's CDR3 is CASSLVGNLFDEQYF. In DNA, the CDR3 is TGCGCCAGCAGCTTGGTCGGGAACCTTTTCGACGAGCAGTACTTC.

This clonotype was counted at least ten times. The chain employs TRBV12-5 and TRBJ2-3, with D uncertain. The V gene's germline CDR1 is LGHNT and CDR2 FRNRAP. The CDR3 is 12 amino acids. V was trimmed by 3 bases and J by 3 bases, leaving 4 bases between them. CDR3 nucleotides: TGTGCTAGTGGTTTTGGGACAGATACGCAGTATTTT. Protein sequence: CASGFGTDTQYF. The full variable domain, in which reference TRBV12-5 and TRBJ2-3 provide the parts outside the CDR3, is DARVTQTPRHKVTEMGQEVTMRCQPILGHNTVFWYRQTMMQGLELLAYFRNRAPLDDSGMPKDRFSAEMPDATLATLKIQPSEPRDSAVYFCASGFGTDTQYFGPGTRLTVL.

This clonotype was observed many times. The limits of the CDR3 on the DNA are not certain, so only TCRdb's listed CDR3 is given. The chain links TRBV29-1 to TRBJ2-1; the tabulated D call, TRBD2, remains unverified against the DNA. Termini included, the CDR3 measures 10 amino acids. Looked up from germline, CDR1 is SQVTM and CDR2 is ANQGSEA. The CDR3 protein is CSVGEGNSLF.

Concerning this clonotype itself: A read error may account for a junction end that differs from germline. The genes are TRBV7-2 and TRBJ2-1; 8 nucleotides line up with TRBD1. The CDR3 sequence is 15 residues long. Germline V gives CDR1 SGHTA, CDR2 FQGNSA. CDR3 amino acids: CASSLIRGPINEQSF. For the CDR3, the DNA is TGTGCCAGCAGCCTTATCAGGGGGCCAATCAATGAGCAGTCCTTC.

The table lists this clonotype with many counts. The chain couples TRBV6-5 to TRBJ1-2, with 9 bases that match TRBD1. The CDR3 runs to 12 residues. V lost 6 bases and J lost 4; bases outside the gene matches: 0. The germline V gene has CDR1 MNHEY and CDR2 SVGAGI. In DNA, the CDR3 is TGTGCCAGCAGGGACAGGGGCTATGGCTACACCTTC. Translated, it gives CASRDRGYGYTF.

In the case of this clonotype: A single base separates this from a much larger clone, so it may be a read error. The CDR3 DNA follows: TGTGCCAGCAGCGAAACTGGGGTTAAAGATACGCAGTATTTT. Its protein product is CASSETGVKDTQYF. J is TRBJ2-3 and V is TRBV28; no firm D call. CDR3 size: 14 residues. CDR1 is MDHEN and CDR2 is SYDVKM in the germline V gene. V lost 6 bases, J lost 5 bases, and 15 bases lay in between. Drawing the rest from reference TRBV28 and TRBJ2-3, the complete variable domain is DVKVTQSSRYLVKRTGEKVFLECVQDMDHENMFWYRQDPGLGLRLIYFSYDVKMKEKGDIPEGYSVSREKKERFSLILESASTNQTSMYLCASSETGVKDTQYFGPGTRLTVL.

As concerns this clonotype: A read error is possible here, since a much larger clone lies one base away. This sequence joins TRBV20-1 and TRBJ1-3, with a possible D match to TRBD1 (5 bases). The CDR3 is 15 residues long. Trimming pared 0 bases from V and 6 bases from J, leaving 15 bases between. In germline, CDR1 is DFQATT, CDR2 SNEGSKA (reference sequence). CDR3 in amino acids: CSARDPGFGTNTIYF. In DNA, the CDR3 is TGCAGTGCTAGAGACCCAGGGTTTGGGACAAACACCATATATTTT.

This clonotype was counted ten times or more. This sequence joins TRBV5-1 and TRBJ2-5, with a possible D match to TRBD1 (6 bases). The germline gives CDR1 SGHRS, CDR2 YFSETQ. The CDR3 is made up of 12 amino acids. The V end lost 5 bases, the J end lost 4 bases, and 9 bases lay between the germline ends. In nucleotides, the CDR3 is TGCGCCAGCAGACAGGGTGGAGAGACCCAGTACTTC. This sequence encodes CASRQGGETQYF.

This clonotype was seen many times. This chain links TRBV5-8 with TRBJ2-7; D unclear. CDR3 length equals 13 residues. Germline lookup yields CDR1 SGHTS and CDR2 YDEGEE. With 0 bases removed from V and 7 bases from J, the gap between germline ends came to 11 bases. CDR3 residues: CASSLELLGEQYF. CDR3 nucleotide sequence: TGTGCCAGCAGCTTGGAATTACTCGGGGAGCAGTACTTC.